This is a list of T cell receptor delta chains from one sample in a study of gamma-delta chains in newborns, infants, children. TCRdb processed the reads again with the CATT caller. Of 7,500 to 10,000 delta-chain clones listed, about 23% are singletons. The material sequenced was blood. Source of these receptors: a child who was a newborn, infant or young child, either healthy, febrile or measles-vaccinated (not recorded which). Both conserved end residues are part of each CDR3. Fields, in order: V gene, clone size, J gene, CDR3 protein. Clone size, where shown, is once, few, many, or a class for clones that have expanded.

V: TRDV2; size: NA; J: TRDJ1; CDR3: CACDTMPTGGSLYTDKLIF
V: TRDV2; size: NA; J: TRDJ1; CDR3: CACDPLGDVDKLIF
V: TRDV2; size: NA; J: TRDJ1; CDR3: CACDPLKAGGNDGDKLIF
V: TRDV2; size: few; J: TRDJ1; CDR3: CACDVLGDTRAGDKLIF
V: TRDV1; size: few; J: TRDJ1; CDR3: CALGELWSPFLRGYCGTYTDKLIF
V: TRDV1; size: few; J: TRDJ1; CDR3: CALGTTPPDKLIF
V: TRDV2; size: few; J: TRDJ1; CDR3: CACDTGNLVSLGDTSETDKLIF
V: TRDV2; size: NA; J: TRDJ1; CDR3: CACDTLILGDTRDDKLIF
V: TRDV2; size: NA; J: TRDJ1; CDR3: CACDAIGMNRELIF
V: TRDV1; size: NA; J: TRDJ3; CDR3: CALGDTPRGGYAPSGPWDTRQMFF
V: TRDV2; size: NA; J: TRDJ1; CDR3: CACDTVTGPTNTDKLIF
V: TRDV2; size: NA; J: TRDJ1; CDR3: CACDNLPYTGGGDTDKLIF
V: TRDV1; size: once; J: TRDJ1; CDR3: CALGDPAFLVGGYRGTDKLIF
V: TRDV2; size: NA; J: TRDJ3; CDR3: CACDNGLGDTQSSWDTRQMFF
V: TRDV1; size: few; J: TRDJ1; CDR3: CALGMRGVRAWGILLDKLIF
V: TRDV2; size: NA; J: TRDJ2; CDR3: CACDHVLGDQALTAQLFF
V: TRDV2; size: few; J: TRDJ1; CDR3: CACDEVVLGGDEDDTDKLIF
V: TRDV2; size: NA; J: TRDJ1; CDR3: CACDTVLGITLTPTDKLTF
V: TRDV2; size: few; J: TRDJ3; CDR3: CACDTGGPSSWDTRQMFF
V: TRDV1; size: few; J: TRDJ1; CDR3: CALGELLGSGVRASADKLIF
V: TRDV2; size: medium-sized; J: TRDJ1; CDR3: CACDEVGDTDKLIF
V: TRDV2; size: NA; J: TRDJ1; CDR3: CAVEYLGATSYLADKLIF
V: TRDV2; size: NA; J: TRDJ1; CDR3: CACYTLGFSDPDKLIF
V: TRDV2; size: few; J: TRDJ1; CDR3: CACDKWSSGSTDKLIF
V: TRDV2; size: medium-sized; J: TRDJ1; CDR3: CACDTVGYLGGQGDKLIF
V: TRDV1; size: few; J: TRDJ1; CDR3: CALGEIFFRTRGGHKLIF
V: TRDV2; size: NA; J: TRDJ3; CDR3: CACDTGYARNSWDTRQMFF
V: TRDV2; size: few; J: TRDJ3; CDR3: CACDTPNTGGRGSWDTRQMFF
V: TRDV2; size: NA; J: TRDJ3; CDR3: CACETGSNYEGTGGWHSSWDTRKMFF
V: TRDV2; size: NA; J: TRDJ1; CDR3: CACDAVLGVNLTDKLIF
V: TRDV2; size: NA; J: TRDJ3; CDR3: CACDITGGSSWDTRQMFF
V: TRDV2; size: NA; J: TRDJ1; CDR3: CACDYLTTANWMGGGDKLIF
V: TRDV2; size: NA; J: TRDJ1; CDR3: CACDSLGDTGPYTDKLIF
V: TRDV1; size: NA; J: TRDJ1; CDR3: CALGSPRPGDRRVLLGVPEYTDELIF
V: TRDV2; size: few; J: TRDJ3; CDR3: CACDTGSLGDTFSSWDTRQMFF
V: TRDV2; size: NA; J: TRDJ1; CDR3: CACDYGRGDTVMETDKIIF
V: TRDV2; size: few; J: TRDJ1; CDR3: CACDTVRGIPSNMYTDKLIF
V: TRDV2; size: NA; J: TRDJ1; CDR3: CACDTVTQVGGSFPDKLIF
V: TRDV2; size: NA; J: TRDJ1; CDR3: CACDALGDQSMGTPTDKLIF
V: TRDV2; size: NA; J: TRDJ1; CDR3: CACDNVGSRTGELKLIF
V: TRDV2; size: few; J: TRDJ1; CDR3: CACDTVWAADDKLIF
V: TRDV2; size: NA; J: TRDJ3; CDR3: CACDSVLGDTHVNWDTRQMFF
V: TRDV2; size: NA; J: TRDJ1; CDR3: CACDVLGDNGDQLIF
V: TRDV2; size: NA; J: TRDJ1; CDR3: CACDALLNGGKYTDKLIF
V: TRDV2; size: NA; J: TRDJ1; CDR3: CACDRLTGGDKVVVSDKLIF
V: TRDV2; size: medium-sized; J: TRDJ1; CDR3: CACDTVGARIPTDKLIF
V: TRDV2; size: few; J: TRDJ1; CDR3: CACDSLGINTDKLTF
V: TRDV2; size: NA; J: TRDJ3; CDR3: CACDAVGGGSSSWDTRQMFF
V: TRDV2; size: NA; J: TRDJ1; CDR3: CACDRVGDGTDKLIF
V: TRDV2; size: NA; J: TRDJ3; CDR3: CACDTVLGDMASSWDTRQMFF
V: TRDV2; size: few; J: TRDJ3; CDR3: CACVSLGDTAENSWDTRQMFF